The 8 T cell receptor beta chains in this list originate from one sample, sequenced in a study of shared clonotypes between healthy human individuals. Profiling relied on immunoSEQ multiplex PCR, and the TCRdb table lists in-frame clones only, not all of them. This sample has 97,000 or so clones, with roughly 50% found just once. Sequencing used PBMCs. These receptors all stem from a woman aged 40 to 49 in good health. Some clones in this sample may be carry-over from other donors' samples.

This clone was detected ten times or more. The CDR3 is CASSFGWGYLSGEQFF. CDR3 DNA: TGTGCCAGCAGTTTTGGGTGGGGTTACCTCAGCGGTGAGCAGTTCTTC. The chain recombines TRBV28 with TRBJ2-1; maybe TRBD2 (5 bases). Per the germline V gene, CDR1 is MDHEN and CDR2 is SYDVKM. Trimming shortened V by 3 bases and J by 9 bases, and 21 bases separated the two germline ends. CDR3 size: 16 residues.

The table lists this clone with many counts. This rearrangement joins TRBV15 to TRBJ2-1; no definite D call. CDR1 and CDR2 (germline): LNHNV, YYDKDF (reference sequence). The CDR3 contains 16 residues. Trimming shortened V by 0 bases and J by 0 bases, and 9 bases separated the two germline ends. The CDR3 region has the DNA TGTGCCACCAGCAGAGACTACCCGGACTCCTACAATGAGCAGTTCTTC. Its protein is CATSRDYPDSYNEQFF.

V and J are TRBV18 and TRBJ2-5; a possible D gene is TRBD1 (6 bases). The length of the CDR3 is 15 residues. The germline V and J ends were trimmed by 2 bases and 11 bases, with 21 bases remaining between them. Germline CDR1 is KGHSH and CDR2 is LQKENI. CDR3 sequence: CASSPKADSSIDQYF. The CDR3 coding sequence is TGTGCCAGCTCACCAAAGGCGGACAGTAGCATCGATCAGTACTTC.

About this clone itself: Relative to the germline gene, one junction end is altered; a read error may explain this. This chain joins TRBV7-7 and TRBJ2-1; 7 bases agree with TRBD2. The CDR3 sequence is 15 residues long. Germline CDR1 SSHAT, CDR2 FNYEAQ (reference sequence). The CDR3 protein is CASSPNRASGGEQFF. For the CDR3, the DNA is TGTGCTAGCAGCCCAAATAGGGCTAGCGGAGGAGAGCAGTTCTTC.

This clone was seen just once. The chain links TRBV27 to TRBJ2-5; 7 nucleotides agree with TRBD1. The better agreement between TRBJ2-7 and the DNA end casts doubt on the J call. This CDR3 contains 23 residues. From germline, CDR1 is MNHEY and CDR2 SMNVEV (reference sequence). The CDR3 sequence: CASSARQRDTEPLLRDSLAEQYF. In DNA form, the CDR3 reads TGTGCCAGCAGCGCCAGACAGCGAGATACCGAACCCTTACTACGGGACAGCTTAGCCGAGCAGTACTTC.

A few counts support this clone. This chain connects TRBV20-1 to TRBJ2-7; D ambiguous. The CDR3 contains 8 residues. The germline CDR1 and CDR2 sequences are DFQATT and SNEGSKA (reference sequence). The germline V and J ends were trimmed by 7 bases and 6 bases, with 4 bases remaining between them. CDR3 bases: TGCAGTGTTGGCGAGCAGTACTTC. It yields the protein CSVGEQYF.

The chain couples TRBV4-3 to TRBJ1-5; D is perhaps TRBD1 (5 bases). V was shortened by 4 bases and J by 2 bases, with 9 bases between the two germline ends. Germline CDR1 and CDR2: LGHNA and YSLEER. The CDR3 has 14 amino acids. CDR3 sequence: CASSRDLGNQPQHF. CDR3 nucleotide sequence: TGCGCCAGCAGCCGGGACCTGGGCAATCAGCCCCAGCATTTT.

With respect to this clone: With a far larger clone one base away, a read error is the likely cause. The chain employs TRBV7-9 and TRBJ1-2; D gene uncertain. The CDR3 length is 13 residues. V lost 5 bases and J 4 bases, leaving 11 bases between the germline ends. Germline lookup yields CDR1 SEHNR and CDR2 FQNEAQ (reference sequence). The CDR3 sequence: CASSISSRYGYTF. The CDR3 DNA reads TGTGCCAGCAGCATCAGCTCCCGCTATGGCTACACCTTC.